This is a list of T cell receptor beta chains from one sample in a study of blood T cell repertoires in COVID-19. Using immunoSEQ multiplex PCR, the repertoire was profiled, and TCRdb retains in-frame clones only, with some absent. The sample shows about 20,000 clones, 90% to 95% of them seen only once. What was sequenced was peripheral blood. These receptors all come from a human donor in a cohort sampled during active COVID-19. The CDR3 runs from the conserved cysteine through the conserved F or W. A D gene is named only where the DNA matches it firmly. Size tells how often a clone was seen (once, few, many) or the class of an expanded clone, and some rows leave it out.

>TRBJ1-1|-|-|TRBV27
CASSLSGGANTEAFF
TGTGCCAGCAGTTTATCAGGTGGGGCGAATACTGAAGCTTTCTTT
>TRBJ1-1|-|-|TRBV29-1
CSVLTGNTEAFF
TGCAGCGTCCTTACGGGGAACACTGAAGCTTTCTTT
>TRBJ1-5|-|TRBD1|TRBV5-6
CASSSGQPLNQPQHF
TGTGCCAGCAGTTCGGGACAGCCACTCAATCAGCCCCAGCATTTT
>TRBJ2-7|-|-|TRBV11-3
CASSPAAGSYEQYF
TGTGCCAGCAGCCCCGCCGCGGGATCCTACGAGCAGTACTTC
>TRBJ2-7|once|TRBD1|TRBV6-6
CASSRNRDSTYEQYF
TGTGCCAGCAGTAGGAACCGGGACAGTACCTACGAGCAGTACTTC
>TRBJ2-4|-|-|TRBV19
CATQAGGHPTKNIQYF
TGTGCCACCCAGGCCGGGGGGCATCCAACCAAAAACATTCAGTACTTC
>TRBJ2-3|once|TRBD1|TRBV30
CAWRQGAGDTQYF
TGTGCCTGGAGACAGGGGGCTGGAGATACGCAGTATTTT
>TRBJ2-3|-|-|TRBV7-6
CASSLVAAADTQYF
TGTGCCAGCAGCTTAGTTGCGGCGGCAGATACGCAGTATTTT
>TRBJ2-7|-|-|TRBV19
CATSGFYEQYF
TGTGCCACCTCAGGGTTTTACGAGCAGTACTTC
>TRBJ1-5|-|-|TRBV12-3/TRBV12-4
CASSLPHGGPQHF
TGTGCCAGCAGTTTGCCCCACGGCGGGCCCCAGCATTTT
>TRBJ2-1|once|TRBD2|TRBV7-8
CASSLWSSGTRIYEQFF
TGTGCCAGCAGCTTATGGTCCTCGGGGACTAGGATCTATGAGCAGTTCTTC
>TRBJ1-1|-|-|TRBV25-1
CASSEFGNLAEAFF
TGTGCCAGCAGTGAATTCGGGAATCTTGCTGAAGCTTTCTTT
>TRBJ2-7|-|TRBD1|TRBV6-5
CASSLDRVRDEQYF
TGTGCCAGCAGTCTCGACAGGGTCAGAGACGAGCAGTACTTC
>TRBJ1-1|-|-|TRBV30
CAWSEQGFTEAFF
TGTGCCTGGAGTGAACAGGGTTTCACTGAAGCTTTCTTT
>TRBJ2-5|-|TRBD2|TRBV9
CASSTGLAGGETQYF
TGTGCCAGCAGCACCGGACTAGCGGGGGGGGAGACCCAGTACTTC
>TRBJ1-6|-|-|TRBV5-1
CASRINSEANSPLHF
TGCGCCAGCAGGATCAATAGCGAAGCGAATTCACCCCTCCACTTT
>TRBJ1-1|-|-|TRBV18
CASSPRGGNTEAFF
TGTGCCAGCTCACCAAGGGGGGGGAACACTGAAGCTTTCTTT
>TRBJ2-1|-|TRBD2|TRBV6-4
CASSGTSGREQFF
TGTGCCAGCAGTGGGACTAGCGGGAGAGAGCAGTTCTTC
>TRBJ2-1|-|TRBD2|TRBV20-1
CSASSGTSGLKQFF
TGCAGTGCTAGTTCCGGGACTAGCGGCTTAAAGCAGTTCTTC
>TRBJ2-3|once|TRBD2|TRBV5-1
CASSFSAGGSTDTQYF
TGCGCCAGCAGCTTCAGTGCGGGGGGCAGCACAGATACGCAGTATTTT
>TRBJ2-7|-|TRBD2|TRBV20-1
CSASRSSRLAGGPREQYF
TGCAGTGCTAGTCGGTCTTCTCGGCTAGCGGGGGGGCCGCGCGAGCAGTACTTC
>TRBJ2-3|-|-|TRBV19
CASSIDPISTDTQYF
TGTGCCAGTAGTATAGATCCTATTAGCACAGATACGCAGTATTTT
>TRBJ2-7|once|-|TRBV4-1
CASSQLGQISYEQYF
TGCGCCAGCAGCCAACTTGGTCAGATCTCCTACGAGCAGTACTTC
>TRBJ1-6|-|TRBD1|TRBV2
CASRTGGAWNSPLHF
TGTGCCAGCAGGACAGGGGGAGCGTGGAATTCACCCCTCCACTTT
>TRBJ2-7|-|-|TRBV7-9
CASSSRTEPYEQYF
TGTGCCAGCAGCTCCAGGACAGAGCCCTACGAGCAGTACTTC
>TRBJ1-4|-|TRBD1|TRBV14
CASSHMGQGRSLGEKLFF
TGTGCCAGCAGCCACATGGGACAGGGGAGGTCCCTCGGTGAAAAACTGTTTTTT
>TRBJ1-6|-|TRBD1|TRBV11-1
CASSSTGESSPLHF
TGTGCCAGCAGCTCGACAGGGGAGAGTTCACCCCTCCACTTT
>TRBJ2-7|-|-|TRBV30
CAWSRGFSYSYEQYF
TGTGCCTGGAGCCGAGGGTTTTCATACTCCTACGAGCAGTACTTC
>TRBJ2-7|-|-|TRBV18
CASSPLYGEAIEQYF
TGTGCCAGCTCACCGTTATATGGAGAGGCTATCGAGCAGTACTTC